The clone carrying this T cell receptor beta chain was seen only once. Germline CDR1 and CDR2: GTSNPN and SVGIG (reference sequence). The CDR3 sequence is 14 residues long. The germline V and J ends were trimmed by 3 bases and 9 bases, with 15 bases remaining between them. The data are from a study of cytomegalovirus exposure and HLA in healthy donors. The PCR contained 60 Vbeta and 13 Jbeta primers. Using immunoSEQ multiplex PCR, the repertoire was profiled, and TCRdb retains in-frame clones only, with some absent. This table has 80,000 to 130,000 clones, about 79% appearing once. Material for sequencing was PBMCs. The chain combines TRBV30 with TRBJ1-6; D is unclear. This sequence originates from a female donor in good health and CMV-seropositive. The CDR3 DNA is TGTGCCTGGAGATCCGGAGCCTTGGGTTCACCCCTCCACTTT. It yields the protein CAWRSGALGSPLHF.